These T cell receptor beta chains were read from a single sample in a study of blood T cell repertoires in COVID-19. The method was immunoSEQ multiplex PCR; TCRdb's version includes in-frame clones alone and lacks a portion of them. The data show fewer than 300,000 clones, approximately 85% seen once. The sample consisted of peripheral blood. These TCRs come from a human donor with COVID-19, enrolled during active disease. The donor label of this sample is uncertain. Both conserved end residues are part of each CDR3. The D gene is left open where the match is weak. Only some rows state a clone size, as once, few, many or a class for expanded clones.

j_gene	abundance	d_gene	v_gene	CDR3aa	CDR3nt
TRBJ2-2	once	TRBD1	TRBV13	CASSRQGAVTGELFF	TGTGCCAGCAGTCGACAGGGGGCGGTCACCGGGGAGCTGTTTTTT
TRBJ2-1	-	TRBD2	TRBV29-1	CSVPGTSVRAEQFF	TGCAGCGTCCCCGGGACTAGCGTTCGGGCGGAGCAGTTCTTC
TRBJ1-2	-	-	TRBV5-1	CASSLAGGADGYTF	TGCGCCAGCAGCTTGGCCGGGGGGGCTGATGGCTACACCTTC
TRBJ1-5	-	-	TRBV28	CASKGSGAQHF	TGTGCCAGCAAAGGGTCGGGAGCCCAGCATTTT
TRBJ1-3	-	-	TRBV25-1	CASSESSSGNTIYF	TGTGCCAGCAGTGAATCCTCCTCTGGAAACACCATATATTTT
TRBJ1-1	-	TRBD1	TRBV12-5	CASGPGQGAITEAFF	TGTGCTAGTGGTCCGGGACAGGGGGCAATCACTGAAGCTTTCTTT
TRBJ2-2	once	-	TRBV28	CASSLGGSTGELFF	TGTGCCAGCAGTTTAGGTGGTAGCACCGGGGAGCTGTTTTTT
TRBJ1-2	-	TRBD1	TRBV13	CASSLGGDREGDGYTF	TGTGCCAGCAGCTTAGGAGGGGACAGGGAAGGAGATGGCTACACCTTC
TRBJ1-1	-	TRBD1	TRBV6-5	CASRGQQNTEAFF	TGTGCCAGCAGGGGACAGCAAAACACTGAAGCTTTCTTT
TRBJ2-7	-	-	TRBV27	CASSLWASSYEQYF	TGTGCCAGCAGTTTATGGGCCAGTTCCTACGAGCAGTACTTC
TRBJ2-3	-	TRBD2	TRBV30	CAWSALAGSTDTQYF	TGTGCCTGGAGTGCACTAGCGGGGTCCACAGATACGCAGTATTTT
TRBJ2-7	-	-	TRBV30	CAWSVGGARGYEQYF	TGTGCCTGGAGTGTCGGCGGGGCGAGAGGCTACGAGCAGTACTTC
TRBJ1-1	-	-	TRBV29-1	CSVVVGGTNVGAFF	TGCAGCGTTGTGGTTGGGGGGACCAACGTGGGAGCTTTCTTT
TRBJ2-6	-	-	TRBV30	CAWSVGGSGANVLTF	TGTGCCTGGAGTGTCGGAGGGTCTGGGGCCAACGTCCTGACTTTC
TRBJ1-1	-	-	TRBV5-1	CASSLGDGGVTEAFF	TGCGCCAGCAGCTTGGGGGACGGAGGGGTCACTGAAGCTTTCTTT
TRBJ1-1	-	-	TRBV11-2	CASSLGRGRGNTEAFF	TGTGCCAGCAGCTTAGGTAGGGGAAGAGGGAACACTGAAGCTTTCTTT
TRBJ1-2	-	-	TRBV28	CASSQGPDYGYTF	TGTGCCAGCAGTCAGGGGCCGGACTATGGCTACACCTTC
TRBJ2-7	few	TRBD1	TRBV6-5	CASSYGRDRGPKQYF	TGTGCCAGCAGTTACGGACGGGACAGGGGCCCCAAGCAGTACTTC
TRBJ2-2	-	TRBD2	TRBV11-3	CASSLRGLAGHTGELFF	TGTGCCAGCAGCTTAAGGGGACTAGCGGGGCACACCGGGGAGCTGTTTTTT
TRBJ1-2	-	-	TRBV10-3	CAITPGGLEGYTF	TGTGCCATCACCCCCGGGGGGCTGGAAGGCTACACCTTC
TRBJ1-2	-	TRBD1	TRBV5-5	CASSSTGGYGYTF	TGTGCCAGCAGCTCGACAGGGGGCTATGGCTACACCTTC
TRBJ1-1	-	-	TRBV19	CASSITVNTEAFF	TGTGCCAGTAGTATTACAGTGAACACTGAAGCTTTCTTT
TRBJ2-7	-	TRBD2	TRBV5-1	CASSEGTNIFEQYF	TGCGCCAGCAGCGAGGGGACTAATATCTTCGAGCAGTACTTC
TRBJ1-1	-	-	TRBV2	CARNGRGAENTEAFF	TGTGCCAGGAACGGGAGGGGCGCGGAGAACACTGAAGCTTTCTTT
TRBJ1-1	-	-	TRBV30	CAWSYRVTDTEAFF	TGTGCCTGGAGTTACAGGGTGACGGACACTGAAGCTTTCTTT
TRBJ2-4	-	TRBD2	TRBV28	CASSSPGTSGLAKNIQYF	TGTGCCAGCAGTTCCCCCGGGACTAGCGGTCTAGCCAAAAACATTCAGTACTTC
TRBJ2-1	many	TRBD2	TRBV7-2	CASSPLPPRLAGQFF	TGTGCCAGCAGCCCCCTCCCCCCTAGACTAGCGGGACAGTTCTTC
TRBJ1-2	-	-	TRBV6-1	CASSDRGLYGYTF	TGTGCCAGCAGTGACAGGGGCCTCTATGGCTACACCTTC
TRBJ2-5	-	-	TRBV5-5	CASSLGAETQYF	TGTGCCAGCAGCTTGGGTGCGGAGACCCAGTACTTC
TRBJ1-4	-	-	TRBV6-5	CASSRGGNLEEKLFF	TGTGCCAGCAGTAGGGGGGGGAACCTCGAAGAAAAACTGTTTTTT
TRBJ2-3	-	-	TRBV28	CASSLEGLFTDTQYF	TGTGCCAGCAGTCTTGAGGGCCTTTTCACAGATACGCAGTATTTT
TRBJ1-1	-	TRBD1	TRBV7-3	CASSPAPGQSKAFF	TGTGCCAGCAGCCCAGCCCCGGGACAGTCCAAAGCTTTCTTT
TRBJ1-2	-	TRBD1	TRBV30	CAWRADRAGPYGYTF	TGTGCCTGGAGAGCCGACAGGGCTGGGCCCTATGGCTACACCTTC
TRBJ2-5	-	TRBD1	TRBV18	CASSPRQGVGETQYF	TGTGCCAGCTCACCAAGGCAGGGGGTTGGAGAGACCCAGTACTTC